This TCR beta chain was sequenced for a study of control samples from healthy donors and cancer patients. CDR3 length: 13 residues. Per germline, CDR1 SGHRS and CDR2 YFSETQ. V lost 4 bases to trimming and J lost 5 bases; unmatched junction nucleotides: 5. The table came from immunoSEQ multiplex PCR; TCRdb's copy has only in-frame clones and leaves some out. The sample yields about 120,000 clones, around 89% seen once. The sample consisted of blood. The receptor comes from a man aged 50-59 years in good health. The chain combines TRBV5-1 with TRBJ1-2; 7 bases match TRBD1. CDR3 DNA: TGCGCCAGCAGCCCTGAGGGACAGTATGGCTACACCTTC. It encodes CASSPEGQYGYTF.